The source of this T cell receptor (beta chain) is a study of shared clonotypes between healthy human individuals. Comments on this clone: Its matching antigen is unknown.

Study results and caveats: Represented diversity, genetic and exposure-history alike, was limited by few donors.

Method: immunoSEQ multiplex PCR; TCRdb's copy keeps in-frame clones and lacks some. Of roughly 2.2 million clones listed, approximately 93% are singletons. The CDR3 runs to 18 residues. Germline CDR1 and CDR2: LNHDA and SQIVND (reference sequence). The V gene end was trimmed by 5 bases and the J gene end by 6 bases; junction bases not matched to a gene: 10. This TCR was recovered from a young man in good health. Some clones in this sample may be carry-over from other donors' samples. The chain uses TRBV19 and TRBJ2-2; TRBD2 matches at 15 bases. Sequenced: naive CD4+ T cells from PBMCs. The subset: CD45RA+ positively selected. CDR3 sequence (DNA): TGTGCCAGTAGTGCGGGACTAGCGGGAGGCCGGTTTCCCGGGGAGCTGTTTTTT. This translates into CASSAGLAGGRFPGELFF.